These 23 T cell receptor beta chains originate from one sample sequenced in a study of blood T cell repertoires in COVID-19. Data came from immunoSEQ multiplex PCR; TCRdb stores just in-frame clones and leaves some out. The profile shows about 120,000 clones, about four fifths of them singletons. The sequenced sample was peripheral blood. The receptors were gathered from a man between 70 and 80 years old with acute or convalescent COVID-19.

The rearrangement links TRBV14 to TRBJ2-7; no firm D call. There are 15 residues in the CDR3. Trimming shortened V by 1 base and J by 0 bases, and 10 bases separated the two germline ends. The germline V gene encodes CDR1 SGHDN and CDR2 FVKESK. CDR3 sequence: CASSQGVANSYEQYF. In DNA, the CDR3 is TGTGCCAGCAGCCAAGGTGTGGCCAACTCCTACGAGCAGTACTTC. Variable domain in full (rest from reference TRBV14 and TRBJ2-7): EAGVTQFPSHSVIEKGQTVTLRCDPISGHDNLYWYRRVMGKEIKFLLHFVKESKQDESGMPNNRFLAERTGGTYSTLKVQPAELEDSGVYFCASSQGVANSYEQYFGPGTRLTVT.

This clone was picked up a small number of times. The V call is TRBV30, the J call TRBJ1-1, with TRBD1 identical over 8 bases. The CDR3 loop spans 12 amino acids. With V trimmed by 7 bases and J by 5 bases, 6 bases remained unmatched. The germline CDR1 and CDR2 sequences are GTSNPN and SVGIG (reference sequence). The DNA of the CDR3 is TGTGCCTCCCACAGGGGGTTTACTGAAGCTTTCTTT. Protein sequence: CASHRGFTEAFF.

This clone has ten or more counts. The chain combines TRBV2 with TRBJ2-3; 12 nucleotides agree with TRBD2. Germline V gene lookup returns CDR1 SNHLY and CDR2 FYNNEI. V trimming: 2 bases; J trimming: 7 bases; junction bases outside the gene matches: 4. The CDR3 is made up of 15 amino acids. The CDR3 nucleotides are TGTGCCAGCAGTGAAACTAGCGGGGGGAGCCATACGCAGTATTTT. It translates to CASSETSGGSHTQYF.

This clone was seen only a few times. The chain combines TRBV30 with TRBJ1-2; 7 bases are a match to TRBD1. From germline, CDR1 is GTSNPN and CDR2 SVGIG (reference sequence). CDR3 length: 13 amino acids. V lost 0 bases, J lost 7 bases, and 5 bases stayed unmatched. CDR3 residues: CAWSVRGLGGYTF. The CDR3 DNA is TGTGCCTGGAGTGTGAGGGGGCTCGGTGGCTACACCTTC. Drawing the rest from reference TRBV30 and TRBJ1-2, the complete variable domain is SQTIHQWPATLVQPVGSPLSLECTVEGTSNPNLYWYRQAAGRGLQLLFYSVGIGQISSEVPQNLSASRPQDRQFILSSKKLLLSDSGFYLCAWSVRGLGGYTFGSGTRLTVV.

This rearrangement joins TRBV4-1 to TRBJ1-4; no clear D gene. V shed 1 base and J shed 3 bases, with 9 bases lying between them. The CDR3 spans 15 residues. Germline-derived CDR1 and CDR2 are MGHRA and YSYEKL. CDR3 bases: TGCGCCAGCAGCCAAGGTTCCGGAGCTAATGAAAAACTGTTTTTT. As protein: CASSQGSGANEKLFF.

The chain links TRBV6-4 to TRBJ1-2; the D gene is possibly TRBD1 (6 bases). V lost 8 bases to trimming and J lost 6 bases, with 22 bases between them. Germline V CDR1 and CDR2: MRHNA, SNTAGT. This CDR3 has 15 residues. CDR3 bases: TGTGCCAGCCGCGAGGGTAACAGGGCCCTGGATGGCTACACCTTC. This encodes CASREGNRALDGYTF.

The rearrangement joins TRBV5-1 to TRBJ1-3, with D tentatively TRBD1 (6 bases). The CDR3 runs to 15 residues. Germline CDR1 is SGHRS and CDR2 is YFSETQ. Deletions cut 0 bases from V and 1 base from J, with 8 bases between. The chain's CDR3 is CASSLDGQSGNTIYF. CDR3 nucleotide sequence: TGCGCCAGCAGCTTGGACGGACAGTCTGGAAACACCATATATTTT.

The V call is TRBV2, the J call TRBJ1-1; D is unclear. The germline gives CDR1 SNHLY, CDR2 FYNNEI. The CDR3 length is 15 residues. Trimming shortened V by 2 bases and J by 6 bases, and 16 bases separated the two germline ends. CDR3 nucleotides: TGTGCCAGCAGTGAACTAGGACTAGGAGGGCCTGAAGCTTTCTTT. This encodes CASSELGLGGPEAFF.

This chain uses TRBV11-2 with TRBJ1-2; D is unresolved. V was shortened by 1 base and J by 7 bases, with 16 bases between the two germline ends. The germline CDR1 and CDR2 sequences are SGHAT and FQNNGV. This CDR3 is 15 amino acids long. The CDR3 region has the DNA TGTGCCAGCAGCTTAGGGCCTGCTGCGGGCCCTGGCTACACCTTC. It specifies CASSLGPAAGPGYTF.

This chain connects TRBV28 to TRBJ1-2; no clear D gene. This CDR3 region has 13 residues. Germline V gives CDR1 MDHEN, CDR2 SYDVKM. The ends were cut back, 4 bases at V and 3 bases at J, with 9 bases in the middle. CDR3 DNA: TGTGCCAGCAGTTCACTCTCTTACTATGGCTACACCTTC. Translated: CASSSLSYYGYTF.

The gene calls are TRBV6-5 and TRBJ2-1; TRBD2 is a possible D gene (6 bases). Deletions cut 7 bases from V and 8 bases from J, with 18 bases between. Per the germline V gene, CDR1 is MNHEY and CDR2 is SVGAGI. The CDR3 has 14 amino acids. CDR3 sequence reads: CASIPNPGLYEQFF. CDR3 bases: TGTGCCAGCATCCCAAACCCGGGACTCTATGAGCAGTTCTTC.

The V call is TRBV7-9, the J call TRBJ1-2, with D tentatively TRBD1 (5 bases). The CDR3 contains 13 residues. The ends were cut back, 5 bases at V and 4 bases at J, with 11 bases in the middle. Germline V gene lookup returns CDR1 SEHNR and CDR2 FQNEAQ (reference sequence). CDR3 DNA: TGTGCCAGCAGCACCCGGGGGACCTATGGCTACACCTTC. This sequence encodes CASSTRGTYGYTF.

CDR3 region: CASSEPARGEAFF. The CDR3 nucleotides are TGTGCCAGCAGTGAACCGGCCCGAGGGGAAGCTTTCTTT. The rearrangement uses TRBV6-1 and TRBJ1-1; D gene uncertain. CDR3 length equals 13 residues. Looked up from germline, CDR1 is MNHNS and CDR2 is SASEGT. Trimming took 2 bases from V and 8 from J, leaving 12 bases between them.

The CDR3 loop reads CASNTGGNTEAFF. The CDR3, as DNA: TGTGCCAGTAACACAGGGGGCAACACTGAAGCTTTCTTT. The V and J genes are TRBV5-4 and TRBJ1-1; 9 nucleotides align to TRBD1. Germline CDR1 and CDR2: SGHNT and YYREEE (reference sequence). The CDR3 length is 13 residues. Germline trimming cut 8 bases from V and 2 bases from J; bases unmatched to any gene: 4.

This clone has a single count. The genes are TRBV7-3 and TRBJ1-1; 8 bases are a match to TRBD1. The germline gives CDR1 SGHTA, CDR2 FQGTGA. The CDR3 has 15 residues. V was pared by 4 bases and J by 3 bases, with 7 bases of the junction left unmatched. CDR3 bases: TGTGCCAGCAGCTATTCCGGGACAGGAGACACTGAAGCTTTCTTT. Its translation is CASSYSGTGDTEAFF.

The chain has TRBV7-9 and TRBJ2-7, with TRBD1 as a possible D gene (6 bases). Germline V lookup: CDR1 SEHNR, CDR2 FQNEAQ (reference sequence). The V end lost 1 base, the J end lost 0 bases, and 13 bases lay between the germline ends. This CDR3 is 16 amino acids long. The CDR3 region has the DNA TGTGCCAGCAGCTTAGGTTTGTCGACAGGCTCCTACGAGCAGTACTTC. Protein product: CASSLGLSTGSYEQYF.

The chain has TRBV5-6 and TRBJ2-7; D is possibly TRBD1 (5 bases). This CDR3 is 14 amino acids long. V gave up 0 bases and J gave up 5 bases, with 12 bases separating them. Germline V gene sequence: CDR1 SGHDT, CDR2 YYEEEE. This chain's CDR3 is CASSLDDRAHEQYF. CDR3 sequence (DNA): TGTGCCAGCAGCTTGGATGACAGAGCCCACGAGCAGTACTTC.

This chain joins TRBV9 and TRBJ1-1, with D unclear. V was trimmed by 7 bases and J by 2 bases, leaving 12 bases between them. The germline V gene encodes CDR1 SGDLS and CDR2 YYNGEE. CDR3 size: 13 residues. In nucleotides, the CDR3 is TGTGCCAGCGCAGTGCAGGCTAACACTGAAGCTTTCTTT. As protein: CASAVQANTEAFF.

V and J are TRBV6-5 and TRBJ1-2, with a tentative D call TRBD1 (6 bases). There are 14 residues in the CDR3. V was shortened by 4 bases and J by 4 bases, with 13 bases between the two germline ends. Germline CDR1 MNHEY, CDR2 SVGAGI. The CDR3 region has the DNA TGTGCCAGCAGTTCCACCGGGACAAGCTATGGCTACACCTTC. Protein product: CASSSTGTSYGYTF.

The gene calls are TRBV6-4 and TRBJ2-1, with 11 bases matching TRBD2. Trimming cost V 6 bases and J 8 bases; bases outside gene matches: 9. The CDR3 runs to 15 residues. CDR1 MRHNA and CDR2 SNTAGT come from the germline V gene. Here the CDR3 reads CASSPSGGYGDEQFF. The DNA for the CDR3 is TGTGCCAGCAGCCCTAGCGGGGGGTATGGGGATGAGCAGTTCTTC.

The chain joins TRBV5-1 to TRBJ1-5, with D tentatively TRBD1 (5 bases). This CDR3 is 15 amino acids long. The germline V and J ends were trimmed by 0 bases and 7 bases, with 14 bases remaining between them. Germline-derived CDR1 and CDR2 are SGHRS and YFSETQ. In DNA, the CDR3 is TGCGCCAGCAGCTTGGGGCCTGGGGGGAACCAGCCCCAGCATTTT. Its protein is CASSLGPGGNQPQHF.

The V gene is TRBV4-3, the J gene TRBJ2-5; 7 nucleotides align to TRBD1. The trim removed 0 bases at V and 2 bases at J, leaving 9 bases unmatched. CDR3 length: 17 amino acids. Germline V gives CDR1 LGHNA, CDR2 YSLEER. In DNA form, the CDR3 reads TGCGCCAGCAGCCAAGACGGGGACAGAAGGGCTCAAGAGACCCAGTACTTC. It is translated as CASSQDGDRRAQETQYF.

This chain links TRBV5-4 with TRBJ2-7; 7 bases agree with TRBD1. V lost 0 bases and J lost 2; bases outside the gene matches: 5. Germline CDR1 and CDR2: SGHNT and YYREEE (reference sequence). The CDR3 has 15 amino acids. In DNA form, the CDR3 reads TGTGCCAGCAGCTTGGGAGGGGGCCTTACCTACGAGCAGTACTTC. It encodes CASSLGGGLTYEQYF.